This T cell receptor beta chain was sequenced during a study of shared clonotypes between healthy human individuals. Study-level information: Three CD4 naive, three CD4 memory, two CD8 naive and one CD8 memory plate were used per donor.

Sorted-subset replicate PCRs used around 200 ng of genomic DNA. This amount corresponded to about 30,000 T cell genomes. Profiling relied on immunoSEQ multiplex PCR, and the TCRdb table lists in-frame clones only, not all of them. The sample records approximately 100,000 clones, around two thirds being singletons. The germline V gene encodes CDR1 LGHNA and CDR2 YNFKEQ. This CDR3 contains 15 residues. V lost 0 bases to trimming and J lost 3 bases, with 12 bases between them. The J gene is TRBJ2-7, the V gene TRBV4-2; D ambiguous. The sequencing sample was made of memory CD8+ T cells sorted from blood. Documented subset: CD45RO+ cells pooled with CCR7-negative TemRA cells. The source is a man aged 25-40 years in good health. CDR3 DNA: TGTGCCAGCAGCCAAGAGGAACCAGAGAACTACGAGCAGTACTTC. This codes for CASSQEEPENYEQYF.